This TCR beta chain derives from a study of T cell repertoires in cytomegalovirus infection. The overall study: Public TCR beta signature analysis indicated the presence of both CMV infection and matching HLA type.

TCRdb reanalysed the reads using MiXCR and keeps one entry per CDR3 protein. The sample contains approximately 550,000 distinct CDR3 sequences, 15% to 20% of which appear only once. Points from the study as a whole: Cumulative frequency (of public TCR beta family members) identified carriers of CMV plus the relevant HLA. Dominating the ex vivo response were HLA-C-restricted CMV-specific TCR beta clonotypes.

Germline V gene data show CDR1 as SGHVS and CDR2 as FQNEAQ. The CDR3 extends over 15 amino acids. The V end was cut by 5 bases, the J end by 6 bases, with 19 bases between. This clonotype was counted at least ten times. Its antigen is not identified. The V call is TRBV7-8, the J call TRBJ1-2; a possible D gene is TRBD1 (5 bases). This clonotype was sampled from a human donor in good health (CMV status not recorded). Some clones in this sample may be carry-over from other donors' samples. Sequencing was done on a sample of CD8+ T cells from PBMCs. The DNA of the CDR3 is TGTGCCAGCAGCGCGACCGGGACGGCCAGGGATGGCTACACCTTC. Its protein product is CASSATGTARDGYTF.